Sequencing of this TCR beta chain was carried out in a study of CXCR3-negative and CXCR3-positive naive CD8 T cells. General study results and limits: The authors found comparable surface CD5 between naive subsets and inferred TCR strength from TRB CDR3 properties. After cryopreservation, CXCR3 expression dropped partially; most assays used fresh PBMCs.

The sorting of each CD8+ T cell subset was done in triplicate, at some 300,000 cells each. There are 13 residues in the CDR3. Germline V gene data show CDR1 as SGHAT and CDR2 as FQNNGV. Concerning this clonotype itself: Its antigen remains unidentified.

All TRB cDNA libraries came from 5' RACE performed with UMI labels. For each CDR3 protein, TCRdb gives one entry from its re-call of the 5' RACE reads, without DNA. The sample table includes roughly 24,000 distinct CDR3 sequences. This TCR was recovered from a human donor in good health. Some clones in this sample may be carry-over from other donors' samples. Sequencing was performed on naive CXCR3- CD8+ T cells from blood. Subset: CD45RO-CCR7+CD27+CD95- naive CD8+ T cells lacking CXCR3 (TNR3-). V and J are TRBV11-2 and TRBJ2-3; TCRdb's assignment of TRBD1 cannot be checked, as there is no DNA. The CDR3: CASLGGGTDTQYF.